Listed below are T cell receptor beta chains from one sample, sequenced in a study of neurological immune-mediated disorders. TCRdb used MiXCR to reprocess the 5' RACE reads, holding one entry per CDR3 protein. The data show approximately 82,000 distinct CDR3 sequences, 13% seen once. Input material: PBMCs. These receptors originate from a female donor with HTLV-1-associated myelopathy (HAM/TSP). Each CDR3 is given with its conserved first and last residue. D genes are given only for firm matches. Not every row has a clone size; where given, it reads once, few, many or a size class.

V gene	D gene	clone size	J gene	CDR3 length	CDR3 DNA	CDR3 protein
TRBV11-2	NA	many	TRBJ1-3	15	TGTGCCAGCACTATTGGGACCTCCTCTGGAAACACCATATATTTT	CASTIGTSSGNTIYF
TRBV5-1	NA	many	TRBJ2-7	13	TGCGCCAGCAGCTTGGATCCGACCTACGAGCAGTACTTC	CASSLDPTYEQYF
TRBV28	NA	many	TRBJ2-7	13	TGTGCCAGCAGTCAGGACGGCTCCTACGAGCAGTACTTC	CASSQDGSYEQYF
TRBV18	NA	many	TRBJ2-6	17	TGTGCCAGCTCACAAAATTATGCAGGGGCTGGGGCCAACGTCCTGACTTTC	CASSQNYAGAGANVLTF
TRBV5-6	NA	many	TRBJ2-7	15	TGTGCCAGCAGCTTAGCCGGACGGGTCCTCCTCGGGCAGTACTTC	CASSLAGRVLLGQYF
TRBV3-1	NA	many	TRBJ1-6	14	TGTGCCAGCAGCCGGACGATGGGAAATTCACCCCTCCACTTT	CASSRTMGNSPLHF
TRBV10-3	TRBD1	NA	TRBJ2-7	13	TGTGCCATCAGGGACAGGGTATCAGGCGAGCGGTACTTC	CAIRDRVSGERYF
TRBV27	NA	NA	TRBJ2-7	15	TGTGCCAGCAGTTTATCGACGACATTTCACGACGAGCAGTACTTC	CASSLSTTFHDEQYF
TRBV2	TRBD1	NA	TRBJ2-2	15	TGTGCCAGCATGCTGCAGGGGGCCTACACCGGGGAGCTGTTTTTT	CASMLQGAYTGELFF
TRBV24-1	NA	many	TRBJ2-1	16	TGTGCCACCAGTGACGCGACAACTCCAAGATACAATGAGCAGTTCTTC	CATSDATTPRYNEQFF
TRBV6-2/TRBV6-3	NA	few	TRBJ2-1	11	TGTGCCAGCGGAACTCATGTGGAGCAGTTCTTC	CASGTHVEQFF
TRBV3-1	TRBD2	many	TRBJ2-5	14	TGTGCCAGCAGCCCCGGACTAGCGGCCAAGACCCAGTACTTC	CASSPGLAAKTQYF
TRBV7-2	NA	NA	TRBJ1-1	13	TGTGCCAGCTGCGATACGTGGGGGGGAAGGGCTTTCTTT	CASCDTWGGRAFF
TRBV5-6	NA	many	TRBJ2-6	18	TGTGCCAGCAGCTTTGATGGGGCTGCCCACTCTGGGGCCAACGTCCTGACTTTC	CASSFDGAAHSGANVLTF
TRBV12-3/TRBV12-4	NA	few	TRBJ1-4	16	TGTGCCAGCAGTATGGGGACAAGGGCAACTAATGAAAAACTGTTTTTT	CASSMGTRATNEKLFF
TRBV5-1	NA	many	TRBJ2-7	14	TGCGCCAGCGGGAATGTGGACACAACCTACGAGCAGTACTTC	CASGNVDTTYEQYF
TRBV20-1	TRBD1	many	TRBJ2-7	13	TGCAGTGCCCTGACAGGGGACTCCTACGAGCAGTACTTC	CSALTGDSYEQYF
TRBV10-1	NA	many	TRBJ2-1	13	TGCGCCAGCAGTGAGTCGGTCTTCAATGAGCAGTTCTTC	CASSESVFNEQFF
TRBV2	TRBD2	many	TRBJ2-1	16	TGTGCCAGCAGAGAATCCGGGACTAGCGGATACAATGAGCAGTTCTTC	CASRESGTSGYNEQFF
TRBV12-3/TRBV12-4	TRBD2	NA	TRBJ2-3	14	TGTGCCAGAAGTTTGAGCGGGGGGACAGATACGCAGTATTTT	CARSLSGGTDTQYF
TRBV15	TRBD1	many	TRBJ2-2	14	TGTGCCACCAGCAGAGACAGGGGGATCGGGGAGCTGTTTTTT	CATSRDRGIGELFF
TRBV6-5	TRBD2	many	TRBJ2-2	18	TGTGCCAGCAGGAGTCTCGGGACTAGCGGGGGGGCATACGGGGAGCTGTTTTTT	CASRSLGTSGGAYGELFF
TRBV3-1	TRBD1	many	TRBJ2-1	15	TGTGCCAGCAGCCAAGAAAGGCAGGGGGCGAATGAGCAGTTCTTC	CASSQERQGANEQFF
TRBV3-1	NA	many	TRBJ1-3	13	TGTGCCAGTGCAGGGAGCTCTGGAAACACCATATATTTT	CASAGSSGNTIYF
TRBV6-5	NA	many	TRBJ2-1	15	TGTGCCAGCAGTTCCCCCGGGGGCCCCAACAATGAGCAGTTCTTC	CASSSPGGPNNEQFF
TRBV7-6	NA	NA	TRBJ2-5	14	TGTGCCAGCAGCTTAGCGGGGGGGCTAGAGACCCGGTACTTC	CASSLAGGLETRYF
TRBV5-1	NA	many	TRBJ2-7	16	TGCGCCAGCAGCTTGTTGTCCAGGGGCCAGGCCTACGAGCAGTACTTC	CASSLLSRGQAYEQYF
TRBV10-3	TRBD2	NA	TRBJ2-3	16	TGTGCCATCAGTGCCCGAGGCGGGGGGCGCACAGATACGCAGTATTTT	CAISARGGGRTDTQYF
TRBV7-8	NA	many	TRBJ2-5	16	TGTGCCAGCAGCTTAGGTACCAGGGCGGGCCGGGAGACCCAGTACTTC	CASSLGTRAGRETQYF
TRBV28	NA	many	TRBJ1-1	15	TGTGCCAGCAGTTTGGGGAGCTCCACGAGCACTGAAGCTTTCTTT	CASSLGSSTSTEAFF
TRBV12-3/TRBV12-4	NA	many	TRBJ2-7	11	TGTGCCAGCAGTTTCGGTGGCGAGCAGTACTTC	CASSFGGEQYF
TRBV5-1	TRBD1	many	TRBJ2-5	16	TGCGCCAGCAGCTTGGCCGGGACAGGGGGCAGAGAGACCCAGTACTTC	CASSLAGTGGRETQYF